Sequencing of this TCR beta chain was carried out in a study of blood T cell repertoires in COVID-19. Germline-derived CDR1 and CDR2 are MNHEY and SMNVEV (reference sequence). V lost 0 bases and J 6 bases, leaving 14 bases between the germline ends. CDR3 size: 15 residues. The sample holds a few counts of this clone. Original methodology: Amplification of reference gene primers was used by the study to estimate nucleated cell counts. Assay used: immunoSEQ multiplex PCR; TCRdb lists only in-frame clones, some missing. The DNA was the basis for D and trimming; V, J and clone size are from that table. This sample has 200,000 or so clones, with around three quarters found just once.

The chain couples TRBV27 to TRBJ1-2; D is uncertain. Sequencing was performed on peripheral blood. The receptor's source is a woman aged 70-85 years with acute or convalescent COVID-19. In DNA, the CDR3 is TGTGCCAGCAGTTTATCGAGGTGGGGAGCCAATGGCTACACCTTC. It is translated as CASSLSRWGANGYTF.